This passage covers 6 T cell receptor beta chains from one sample sequenced in a study of cytomegalovirus exposure and HLA in healthy donors. Sequencing used immunoSEQ multiplex PCR; TCRdb keeps in-frame clones, though not all of them. The table lists some 68,000 clones, approximately 96% of them singletons. Sequenced: PBMCs. The receptor source for this set is a man aged 18 to 35 in good health and CMV-seronegative.

This sequence joins TRBV29-1 and TRBJ1-1; TRBD1 matches 9 bases. V was pared by 7 bases and J by 9 bases, with 6 bases of the junction left unmatched. Germline V gene sequence: CDR1 SQVTM, CDR2 ANQGSEA. The CDR3 covers 11 residues. The CDR3 protein is CSDAGTGQAFF. The CDR3 DNA reads as TGCAGCGACGCCGGGACAGGGCAAGCTTTCTTT.

The V call is TRBV6-1, the J call TRBJ2-5, with 9 positions matching TRBD1. V trimming: 4 bases; J trimming: 6 bases; junction bases outside the gene matches: 9. The germline V gene encodes CDR1 MNHNS and CDR2 SASEGT. CDR3 size: 15 residues. The CDR3 DNA reads TGTGCCAGCAGTGGCCCGGGACAGGGAGGAAAGACCCAGTACTTC. Translation gives CASSGPGQGGKTQYF.

This chain links TRBV7-9 with TRBJ1-2; TRBD1 matches 8 bases. This CDR3 region has 14 residues. The germline V gene encodes CDR1 SEHNR and CDR2 FQNEAQ (reference sequence). The junction had 9 bases not matched to a gene; V was cut back by 5 bases and J by 7 bases. CDR3 sequence reads: CASSLEDRAFGYTF. CDR3 nucleotide sequence: TGTGCCAGCAGCCTTGAGGACAGGGCGTTTGGCTACACCTTC.

The V and J genes are TRBV6-5 and TRBJ1-4, with 7 bases that match TRBD1. Trimming cost V 0 bases and J 5 bases; bases outside gene matches: 6. The CDR3 is 16 residues long. The germline CDR1 and CDR2 sequences are MNHEY and SVGAGI. CDR3 in DNA: TGTGCCAGCAGTTACTCCTCGGACAGGTGGAATGAAAAACTGTTTTTT. This encodes CASSYSSDRWNEKLFF.

This chain joins TRBV27 and TRBJ1-2; D possibly corresponds to TRBD1 (6 bases). Germline CDR1 is MNHEY and CDR2 is SMNVEV (reference sequence). V gave up 5 bases and J gave up 6 bases, with 16 bases separating them. The length of the CDR3 is 14 residues. In DNA, the CDR3 is TGTGCCAGCAGTCTGTTAACAGGGAAGGATGGCTACACCTTC. Translated, it gives CASSLLTGKDGYTF.

The chain is built from TRBV2 and TRBJ2-1, with 7 positions matching TRBD1. The CDR3 is 15 amino acids. Looked up from germline, CDR1 is SNHLY and CDR2 is FYNNEI. The V and J ends lost 1 base and 7 bases, in that order; junction bases with no gene match: 7. CDR3 residues: CASSEGWDSANEQFF. CDR3 nucleotide sequence: TGTGCCAGCAGTGAAGGATGGGACAGCGCAAATGAGCAGTTCTTC.